These 30 T cell receptor beta chains were sequenced from one sample in a study of shared clonotypes between healthy human individuals (dated by TCRdb to 2019 to 2021). Receptors were amplified or captured by the immunoSEQ multiplex PCR assay. What TCRdb holds here is the immuneACCESS table cut down to in-frame rearrangements. Part of the clones is not present; checked against another copy, under half of the missing clones reflect an unresolved V gene, and the others are unexplained. Present in this sample are about 2.4 million clones, 80% to 95% of which were seen just once. In total, the top ten clones hold about 0.38% of the sample. Sequencing was performed on naive CD4+ T cells from PBMCs. The cell subset or site label, read with the paper, signifies: CD45RA+ positively selected. The receptors shown here come from a man aged 18 to 30 in good health. Some clones in this sample may be carry-over from other donors' samples.

The V call is TRBV19, the J call TRBJ1-2; 8 bases fit TRBD1. Germline values: CDR1 LNHDA, CDR2 SQIVND (reference sequence). V lost 10 bases and J lost 4; bases outside the gene matches: 2. This CDR3 has 11 residues. The CDR3 here is CATGGSYGYTF. As DNA, the CDR3 is TGTGCCACAGGGGGCAGCTATGGCTACACCTTC.

The CDR3 loop reads CASTIPVGTGELFF. CDR3 nucleotide sequence: TGTGCCAGCACCATACCCGTGGGCACCGGGGAGCTGTTTTTT. The V gene is TRBV28, the J gene TRBJ2-2, with unresolved D. Trimming cost V 7 bases and J 4 bases, with 13 bases left between them. The CDR3 length is 14 residues. Germline V gene sequence: CDR1 MDHEN, CDR2 SYDVKM.

This clone was seen just once. The gene calls are TRBV2 and TRBJ1-4; tentative D call: TRBD1 (5 bases). Germline V gene lookup returns CDR1 SNHLY and CDR2 FYNNEI. V was clipped by 7 bases and J by 8 bases, with 17 bases between them. The CDR3 extends over 14 amino acids. The CDR3 DNA reads TGTGCCAGCACCTCATTGGGACGGCGCGAAAAACTGTTTTTT. It specifies CASTSLGRREKLFF.

V gene TRBV19 combines with J gene TRBJ2-6; TRBD1 matches 7 bases. V shed 4 bases, J shed 1 base, and the junction held 10 bases outside the gene matches. The V gene's germline CDR1 is LNHDA and CDR2 SQIVND (reference sequence). This CDR3 region has 18 residues. DNA of the CDR3: TGTGCCAGTAGTACCAGGGACAGAAACATATCTGGGGCCAACGTCCTGACTTTC. The encoded protein is CASSTRDRNISGANVLTF.

V gene TRBV4-1 combines with J gene TRBJ1-4; D is ambiguous. This CDR3 region has 15 residues. Trimming stripped 3 bases from V and 5 bases from J, with 13 bases between. Germline CDR1 and CDR2: MGHRA and YSYEKL. The CDR3 sequence is CASSQVVAQNEKLFF. In DNA, the CDR3 is TGCGCCAGCAGCCAGGTGGTAGCCCAAAATGAAAAACTGTTTTTT.

Details on this clone: This CDR3 is also generated by other DNA sequences in the sample. The CDR3 spells CASSSLAGGADTQYF. CDR3 bases: TGCGCCAGCAGCAGCTTAGCGGGAGGTGCAGATACGCAGTATTTT. The V and J genes are TRBV5-1 and TRBJ2-3; the match to TRBD2 covers 10 bases. Trimming at V came to 4 bases and at J to 4 bases, leaving 6 bases not matched to a gene. The CDR3 sequence is 15 residues long. Germline CDR1 reads SGHRS; CDR2 reads YFSETQ. The entire variable domain, with the rest obtained from reference TRBV5-1 and TRBJ2-3, is as follows: KAGVTQTPRYLIKTRGQQVTLSCSPISGHRSVSWYQQTPGQGLQFLFEYFSETQRNKGNFPGRFSGRQFSNSRSEMNVSTLELGDSALYLCASSSLAGGADTQYFGPGTRLTVL.

The V and J genes are TRBV28 and TRBJ1-4; 7 nucleotides agree with TRBD1. Germline V CDR1 and CDR2: MDHEN, SYDVKM. There are 17 residues in the CDR3. Germline trimming cut 8 bases from V and 7 bases from J; bases unmatched to any gene: 19. As DNA, the CDR3 is TGTGCCAGCCTCTCAGGGGGGGCGCCCGGGTTTTCTGAAAAACTGTTTTTT. Protein product: CASLSGGAPGFSEKLFF.

This sequence joins TRBV5-1 and TRBJ2-2; D gene ambiguous. CDR1 is SGHRS, CDR2 YFSETQ, per germline. The CDR3 loop spans 15 amino acids. The ends were cut back, 1 base at V and 2 bases at J, with 9 bases in the middle. The CDR3 DNA reads TGCGCCAGCAGCTTGTGGCTACGAAACACCGGGGAGCTGTTTTTT. This translates into CASSLWLRNTGELFF.

This rearrangement joins TRBV6-6 to TRBJ2-1; D is perhaps TRBD1 (5 bases). The V end lost 6 bases, the J end lost 8 bases, and 11 bases lay between the germline ends. This CDR3 spans 12 amino acids. CDR1 MNHNY and CDR2 SVGAGI come from the germline V gene (reference sequence). The chain's CDR3 is CASSSGRDEQFF. In DNA form, the CDR3 reads TGTGCCAGCAGCTCAGGGCGCGATGAGCAGTTCTTC.

This rearrangement joins TRBV7-2 to TRBJ2-7; 8 bases match TRBD2. The V gene end was trimmed by 5 bases and the J gene end by 3 bases; junction bases not matched to a gene: 9. This CDR3 is built from 15 residues. Per the germline V gene, CDR1 is SGHTA and CDR2 is FQGNSA. CDR3 nucleotide sequence: TGTGCCAGCAGCACTACTAGCGGCCCAAACTACGAGCAGTACTTC. Protein sequence: CASSTTSGPNYEQYF.

This clone has just a few counts. The chain links TRBV7-9 to TRBJ2-2; 12 nucleotides match TRBD1. V was clipped by 5 bases and J by 6 bases; unmatched bases: 4. The germline V gene encodes CDR1 SEHNR and CDR2 FQNEAQ (reference sequence). This CDR3 has 15 residues. The CDR3 bases are TGTGCCAGCAGCATGGGACAGGGGGCGCCCGGGGAGCTGTTTTTT. Translation: CASSMGQGAPGELFF.

With respect to this clone: The identical CDR3 is also encoded by other nucleotide sequences in the sample. V usage is TRBV11-2 and J usage is TRBJ2-2, with 8 bases aligning to TRBD1. This CDR3 is 15 amino acids long. Trimming took 5 bases from V and 5 from J; bases not matched to a gene: 7. The germline V gene has CDR1 SGHAT and CDR2 FQNNGV. The chain's CDR3 is CASSVGTGRTGELFF. CDR3 coding DNA: TGTGCCAGCAGCGTCGGGACAGGCAGGACCGGGGAGCTGTTTTTT.

This clone was observed a few times. This rearrangement joins TRBV5-1 to TRBJ1-1, with D tentatively TRBD1 (5 bases). V was clipped by 1 base and J by 14 bases, with 12 bases between them. CDR3 size: 11 residues. The germline CDR1 and CDR2 sequences are SGHRS and YFSETQ. The CDR3 nucleotides are TGCGCCAGCAGCTTGATGGGGGATACCTTCTTT. Protein: CASSLMGDTFF.

The V call is TRBV7-9, the J call TRBJ2-1; 8 bases align to TRBD2. The CDR3 totals 17 residues. In germline, CDR1 is SEHNR, CDR2 FQNEAQ (reference sequence). With 5 bases clipped from V and 2 bases from J, the junction kept 11 bases outside the gene matches. Written as DNA, the CDR3 is TGTGCCAGCAGCCACTCCGGGACTAGAGTTGCCTACAATGAGCAGTTCTTC. Translating gives CASSHSGTRVAYNEQFF.

A word on this clone: At the DNA level, this CDR3 is encoded by other sequences in the same sample as well. The chain has TRBV6-1 and TRBJ1-5, with D hard to call. The CDR3 has 13 residues. The V gene lost 1 base and the J gene lost 4 bases, with 5 bases spanning the gap. Germline CDR1 reads MNHNS; CDR2 reads SASEGT. The CDR3 nucleotides are TGTGCCAGCAGTGAAGGATTTAATCAGCCCCAGCATTTT. This sequence encodes CASSEGFNQPQHF.

The V and J genes are TRBV20-1 and TRBJ1-3; D unclear. The length of the CDR3 is 11 residues. CDR1 and CDR2 from the germline V gene are DFQATT and SNEGSKA (reference sequence). V shed 3 bases and J shed 6 bases, with 6 bases lying between them. The CDR3 loop is CSARDLNTIYF. CDR3 DNA sequence: TGCAGTGCTAGGGACCTAAACACCATATATTTT.

The chain recombines TRBV4-1 with TRBJ2-6; D is unclear. V shed 1 base and J shed 0 bases, with 4 bases lying between them. Germline CDR1 reads MGHRA; CDR2 reads YSYEKL. CDR3 length: 15 residues. The CDR3 reads CASSQGNSGANVLTF. The CDR3 DNA sequence: TGCGCCAGCAGCCAAGGAAACTCTGGGGCCAACGTCCTGACTTTC.

The chain carries TRBV30 and TRBJ2-5; the D is unclear. The CDR3 spans 14 residues. Germline V lookup: CDR1 GTSNPN, CDR2 SVGIG (reference sequence). V lost 2 bases, J lost 7 bases, and 17 bases lay in between. CDR3 protein: CAWSPTSQVSTQYF. The CDR3 region has the DNA TGTGCCTGGAGTCCCACCTCGCAAGTGTCGACCCAGTACTTC.

The V call is TRBV30, the J call TRBJ1-4, with D maybe TRBD1 (6 bases). The CDR3 runs to 13 residues. CDR1 is GTSNPN and CDR2 is SVGIG in the germline V gene (reference sequence). Trimming removed 4 bases from V and 8 bases from J, with 14 bases in between. This CDR3 reads CAWTGQIKEKLFF. CDR3 in DNA: TGTGCCTGGACGGGACAAATTAAAGAAAAACTGTTTTTT.

As to this clone: This CDR3 is also generated by other DNA sequences in the sample. V usage is TRBV7-2 and J usage is TRBJ1-5; D call uncertain. This CDR3 region has 12 residues. Trimming took 5 bases from V and 4 from J, leaving 6 bases between them. CDR1 SGHTA and CDR2 FQGNSA come from the germline V gene. DNA of the CDR3: TGTGCCAGCAGCAGGCCGAATCAGCCCCAGCATTTT. It yields the protein CASSRPNQPQHF.

The chain combines TRBV28 with TRBJ2-7, with 9 bases aligning to TRBD1. The CDR3 is 13 amino acids. The V gene's germline CDR1 is MDHEN and CDR2 SYDVKM. The CDR3 here is CATGGVPSYEQYF. The CDR3 coding sequence is TGTGCTACAGGGGGCGTCCCCTCCTACGAGCAGTACTTC.

With respect to this clone: The sample carries other DNA sequences with the same CDR3. V gene TRBV18 combines with J gene TRBJ2-7, with a possible D match to TRBD1 (5 bases). The V gene lost 3 bases and the J gene lost 0 bases, with 9 bases spanning the gap. The CDR3 sequence is 14 residues long. The germline V gene has CDR1 KGHSH and CDR2 LQKENI. CDR3 amino acids: CASSPAGSSYEQYF. The CDR3 DNA sequence: TGTGCCAGCTCACCGGCAGGGTCCTCCTACGAGCAGTACTTC.

This chain connects TRBV7-3 to TRBJ2-1; 11 nucleotides match TRBD2. Germline CDR1 is SGHTA and CDR2 is FQGTGA. Losses at the gene ends were 5 bases for V and 9 bases for J; bases not matched to a gene: 9. CDR3 size: 15 residues. The CDR3 protein is CASSMGLAEGGEQFF. The CDR3 region has the DNA TGTGCCAGCAGCATGGGACTAGCGGAGGGGGGTGAGCAGTTCTTC.

The chain combines TRBV28 with TRBJ1-2; D is possibly TRBD1 (6 bases). This CDR3 is 15 amino acids long. The ends were cut back, 5 bases at V and 0 bases at J, with 13 bases in the middle. In germline, CDR1 is MDHEN, CDR2 SYDVKM. The CDR3 protein is CASSRAGGPNYGYTF. In DNA, the CDR3 is TGTGCCAGCAGTCGCGCTGGGGGGCCTAACTATGGCTACACCTTC.

In this sample, this clone turned up once. The genes are TRBV27 and TRBJ2-1, with 8 nucleotides matching TRBD2. The CDR3 has 14 residues. Germline V gene lookup returns CDR1 MNHEY and CDR2 SMNVEV (reference sequence). With V trimmed by 6 bases and J by 6 bases, 7 bases remained unmatched. The CDR3 region has the DNA TGTGCCAGCAGGGGACTAGGCCGGGCCAATGAGCAGTTCTTC. Translating gives CASRGLGRANEQFF.

The chain carries TRBV7-8 and TRBJ2-7; 14 bases agree with TRBD2. CDR3 size: 15 residues. V shed 5 bases, J shed 6 bases, and the junction held 6 bases outside the gene matches. Germline loops: CDR1 SGHVS, CDR2 FQNEAQ. The DNA of the CDR3 is TGTGCCAGCAGCAGGGGACTAGCGGGAGTAGCCGAGCAGTACTTC. Its translation is CASSRGLAGVAEQYF.

The V and J genes are TRBV7-2 and TRBJ1-5; TRBD1 is a possible D gene (5 bases). V lost 3 bases and J 0 bases, leaving 21 bases between the germline ends. CDR1 and CDR2 (germline): SGHTA, FQGNSA. The CDR3 sequence is 19 residues long. The CDR3 here is CASSFRPPVGRVSNQPQHF. The CDR3 region has the DNA TGTGCCAGCAGCTTCCGACCCCCGGTGGGCAGGGTTAGCAATCAGCCCCAGCATTTT. The full variable domain, its missing parts supplied by reference TRBV7-2 and TRBJ1-5, is GAGVSQSPSNKVTEKGKDVELRCDPISGHTALYWYRQSLGQGLEFLIYFQGNSAPDKSGLPSDRFSAERTGGSVSTLTIQRTQQEDSAVYLCASSFRPPVGRVSNQPQHFGDGTRLSIL.

This clone appeared once. The J gene is TRBJ2-2, the V gene TRBV7-3; 8 bases align to TRBD2. Germline CDR1 reads SGHTA; CDR2 reads FQGTGA. There are 16 residues in the CDR3. With V trimmed by 4 bases and J by 7 bases, 11 bases remained unmatched. The DNA for the CDR3 is TGTGCCAGCAGCTCCCGGGAGGGCGGGAGAGGCGGGGAGCTGTTTTTT. Amino acids: CASSSREGGRGGELFF.

This chain joins TRBV4-1 and TRBJ2-1, with 13 bases lining up with TRBD2. The CDR3 spans 15 residues. V gave up 4 bases and J gave up 10 bases; unmatched junction bases: 7. CDR1 is MGHRA and CDR2 is YSYEKL in the germline V gene. CDR3 DNA: TGCGCCAGCAGCCCCCCCGGACTAGCGGGAGACGAGCAGTTCTTC. Its protein product is CASSPPGLAGDEQFF.

The chain recombines TRBV18 with TRBJ2-1, with TRBD2 identical over 13 bases. Germline CDR1 KGHSH, CDR2 LQKENI. V lost 1 base, J lost 0 bases, and 6 bases stayed unmatched. This CDR3 spans 19 amino acids. CDR3: CASSPRRLAGGSSYNEQFF. The CDR3 DNA reads as TGTGCCAGCTCACCACGGAGACTAGCGGGAGGAAGCTCCTACAATGAGCAGTTCTTC.